This T cell receptor (beta chain) was observed in a study of shared clonotypes between healthy human individuals. Findings and limits, study-wide: Although depth was large, rarefaction showed that sequencing of the sorted subsets was incomplete. A generally larger estimated richness was seen in naive subsets than in memory subsets.

The assay was immunoSEQ multiplex PCR, and TCRdb's table has in-frame clones only and misses some. The data hold 2,100,000 or so clones, with almost 96% observed a single time. A word on this clone: Its antigen is unidentified.

Trimming shortened V by 7 bases and J by 1 base, and 13 bases separated the two germline ends. The CDR3 is 14 amino acids. From germline, CDR1 is ENHRY and CDR2 SYGVKD. The chain carries TRBV10-3 and TRBJ1-1; D is unclear. This TCR was recovered from a man aged 18 to 30 in good health. What was sequenced was naive CD4+ T cells sorted from blood. The sample's subset: CD45RA+ positively selected. CDR3 in amino acids: CAIKSGMENTEAFF. CDR3 in DNA: TGTGCCATCAAGAGCGGGATGGAGAACACTGAAGCTTTCTTT.